Following are 19 T cell receptor beta chains from one sample sequenced in a study of blood T cell repertoires in COVID-19. Using immunoSEQ multiplex PCR, the repertoire was profiled, and TCRdb retains in-frame clones only, with some absent. Among 380,000 or so clones listed, about 80% were seen once. Source material: peripheral blood. Every receptor here comes from a human donor with acute or convalescent COVID-19. The donor label of this sample is uncertain.

The chain employs TRBV5-1 and TRBJ2-2, with D tentatively TRBD2 (5 bases). In germline, CDR1 is SGHRS, CDR2 YFSETQ. The V gene lost 0 bases and the J gene lost 1 base, with 10 bases spanning the gap. This CDR3 contains 16 residues. The DNA of the CDR3 is TGCGCCAGCAGCTTGGGGGCTAGCAGGAACACCGGGGAGCTGTTTTTT. The encoded protein is CASSLGASRNTGELFF.

Points on this clone: A much larger clone differs by one base, so this may be a read error. J is TRBJ1-5 and V is TRBV3-1 (or the pseudogene TRBV3-2); D ambiguous. Germline V lookup: CDR1 LGHDT, CDR2 YNNKEL (reference sequence). Trimming left V 3 bases short and J 0 bases short, with 3 bases between. There are 13 residues in the CDR3. Written as DNA, the CDR3 is TGTGCCAGCAGCCACTATAGCAATCAGCCCCAGCATTTT. Encoded protein: CASSHYSNQPQHF.

The genes are TRBV18 and TRBJ2-4; 9 bases match TRBD1. Per the germline V gene, CDR1 is KGHSH and CDR2 is LQKENI. Losses at the gene ends were 0 bases for V and 5 bases for J; bases not matched to a gene: 5. CDR3 size: 16 residues. The CDR3 coding sequence is TGTGCCAGCTCACCACCGGGGACAGGGAACGAAAACATTCAGTACTTC. Encoded protein: CASSPPGTGNENIQYF.

The gene calls are TRBV5-1 and TRBJ2-3; the match to TRBD2 covers 9 bases. Germline lookup yields CDR1 SGHRS and CDR2 YFSETQ. J lost 2 bases, V lost 2 bases, and 6 bases had no gene match. The CDR3 contains 16 residues. CDR3 amino acids: CASSFLAGAITDTQYF. The CDR3 nucleotides read TGCGCCAGCAGCTTCTTAGCGGGGGCCATCACAGATACGCAGTATTTT.

The chain couples TRBV3-1 (or the pseudogene TRBV3-2) to TRBJ2-1, with 7 bases identical to TRBD1. CDR3 size: 15 residues. With 2 bases clipped from V and 2 bases from J, the junction kept 3 bases outside the gene matches. Germline CDR1 and CDR2: LGHDT and YNNKEL (reference sequence). The CDR3: CASSQRDRPYNEQFF. DNA of the CDR3: TGTGCCAGCAGCCAACGGGACAGACCCTACAATGAGCAGTTCTTC.

The chain employs TRBV6-5 and TRBJ1-2, with 8 bases that match TRBD1. Per germline, CDR1 MNHEY and CDR2 SVGAGI. The CDR3 spans 14 residues. V shed 6 bases and J 7 bases; nucleotides not matched to a gene: 10. As DNA, the CDR3 is TGTGCCAGCAGAGTATGGACAGGGTCTGGTGGCTACACCTTC. Translated, it gives CASRVWTGSGGYTF.

The CDR3 protein is CASSQDTTGGGADTQYF. CDR3 nucleotide sequence: TGTGCCAGCAGCCAAGATACCACGGGGGGGGGCGCAGATACGCAGTATTTT. The V call is TRBV4-2, the J call TRBJ2-3; 8 bases map to TRBD2. Germline loops: CDR1 LGHNA, CDR2 YNFKEQ. This CDR3 has 17 residues. V lost 0 bases and J lost 4; bases outside the gene matches: 9.

The CDR3: CASSSIDRGSYNEQFF. The CDR3 coding sequence is TGTGCCAGTAGTTCCATAGACAGGGGGAGCTACAATGAGCAGTTCTTC. J is TRBJ2-1 and V is TRBV19, with 9 bases matching TRBD1. The CDR3 runs 16 residues. With 5 bases clipped from V and 3 bases from J, the junction kept 8 bases outside the gene matches. In germline, CDR1 is LNHDA, CDR2 SQIVND (reference sequence).

J is TRBJ1-5 and V is TRBV6-5; D unresolved. Germline V gives CDR1 MNHEY, CDR2 SVGAGI. Trimming removed 2 bases at V and 3 bases at J, with 5 bases between. There are 13 residues in the CDR3. The CDR3 coding sequence is TGTGCCAGCAGTTACGGCCCCAATCAGCCCCAGCATTTT. As protein: CASSYGPNQPQHF.

This clone has only one observation. V gene TRBV29-1 combines with J gene TRBJ2-2; 7 bases fit TRBD1. The germline CDR1 and CDR2 sequences are SQVTM and ANQGSEA. This CDR3 comprises 13 residues. V dropped 7 bases and J dropped 4; count of bases not matched to a gene: 6. The CDR3 loop reads CSADRDRTGELFF. DNA for the CDR3: TGCAGCGCAGACAGGGATCGCACCGGGGAGCTGTTTTTT.

The V gene is TRBV11-2, the J gene TRBJ2-7, with D possibly matching TRBD2 (6 bases). The CDR3 runs to 15 residues. V shed 0 bases and J shed 2 bases, with 11 bases lying between them. Looked up from germline, CDR1 is SGHAT and CDR2 is FQNNGV. The CDR3 loop reads CASSLEPGGTYEQYF. The CDR3 nucleotides read TGTGCCAGCAGCTTAGAACCCGGGGGTACCTACGAGCAGTACTTC.

V usage is TRBV11-2 and J usage is TRBJ1-3, with 7 bases identical to TRBD1. V lost 5 bases and J lost 7; bases outside the gene matches: 14. CDR1 is SGHAT and CDR2 is FQNNGV in the germline V gene. CDR3 length: 16 amino acids. The CDR3 protein is CASSPELIPGGNTIYF. The CDR3 DNA reads as TGTGCCAGCAGCCCGGAATTGATCCCAGGGGGGAACACCATATATTTT.

The J gene is TRBJ1-2, the V gene TRBV2; TRBD1 might be the D (6 bases). This CDR3 is 15 amino acids long. With 5 bases removed from V and 3 bases from J, the gap between germline ends came to 16 bases. CDR1 SNHLY and CDR2 FYNNEI come from the germline V gene. CDR3 loop: CASSPPTGKYYGYTF. The CDR3 bases are TGTGCCAGCAGTCCACCAACAGGGAAATACTATGGCTACACCTTC.

V and J are TRBV5-4 and TRBJ1-6; 8 bases are shared with TRBD1. Germline assignment: CDR1 SGHNT and CDR2 YYREEE (reference sequence). This CDR3 has 18 residues. The V and J ends lost 2 bases and 7 bases, in that order; junction bases with no gene match: 14. CDR3 region: CASSLKRTGNMWNSPLHF. The CDR3 DNA follows: TGTGCCAGCAGCTTAAAGAGGACAGGGAACATGTGGAATTCACCCCTCCACTTT.

The chain uses TRBV27 and TRBJ1-1; D might be TRBD1 (5 bases). This CDR3 has 13 amino acids. V was clipped by 5 bases and J by 4 bases, with 11 bases between them. The germline V gene has CDR1 MNHEY and CDR2 SMNVEV (reference sequence). The CDR3, as DNA: TGTGCCAGCAGTCCCTGGGGGGGCACTGAAGCTTTCTTT. Translated: CASSPWGGTEAFF.

This clone was counted between two and nine times. This chain joins TRBV5-1 and TRBJ2-2, with D perhaps TRBD1 (5 bases). Germline V CDR1 and CDR2: SGHRS, YFSETQ. CDR3 length: 15 amino acids. Trimming shortened V by 4 bases and J by 9 bases, and 19 bases separated the two germline ends. CDR3 in amino acids: CASSSNTQQARELFF. In nucleotides, the CDR3 is TGCGCCAGCAGCAGCAACACTCAACAGGCGCGGGAGCTGTTTTTT.

V is TRBV10-3 and J is TRBJ2-5, with D maybe TRBD1 (6 bases). Germline-derived CDR1 and CDR2 are ENHRY and SYGVKD. V gave up 6 bases and J gave up 4 bases, with 9 bases separating them. This CDR3 region has 12 residues. CDR3 sequence reads: CAIRGATETQYF. In DNA form, the CDR3 reads TGTGCCATCAGGGGGGCCACAGAGACCCAGTACTTC.

The genes are TRBV18 and TRBJ1-2, with TRBD1 identical over 8 bases. CDR3 length: 14 amino acids. Germline V gene lookup returns CDR1 KGHSH and CDR2 LQKENI. Trimming removed 3 bases from V and 4 bases from J; junction bases left unmatched: 4. The CDR3 sequence is CASSPITGGYGYTF. The CDR3 DNA sequence: TGTGCCAGCTCACCGATTACAGGGGGCTATGGCTACACCTTC.

This clone was counted a single time. The rearrangement links TRBV18 to TRBJ1-2; D is undetermined. This CDR3 contains 15 residues. The germline V and J ends were trimmed by 3 bases and 0 bases, with 11 bases remaining between them. The germline gives CDR1 KGHSH, CDR2 LQKENI. The CDR3 region has the DNA TGTGCCAGCTCACCGAACCCATCAGCTAACTATGGCTACACCTTC. It encodes CASSPNPSANYGYTF.